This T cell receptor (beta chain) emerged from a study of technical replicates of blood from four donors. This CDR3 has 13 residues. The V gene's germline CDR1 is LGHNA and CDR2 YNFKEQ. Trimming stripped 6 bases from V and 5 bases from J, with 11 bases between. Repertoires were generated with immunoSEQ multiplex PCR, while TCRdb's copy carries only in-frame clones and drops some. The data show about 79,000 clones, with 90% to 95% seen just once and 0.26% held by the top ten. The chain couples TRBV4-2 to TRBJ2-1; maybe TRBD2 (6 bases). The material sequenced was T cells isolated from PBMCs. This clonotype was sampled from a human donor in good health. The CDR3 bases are TGTGCCAGCAGAGTAGGAGGGGACAATGAGCAGTTCTTC. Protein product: CASRVGGDNEQFF.